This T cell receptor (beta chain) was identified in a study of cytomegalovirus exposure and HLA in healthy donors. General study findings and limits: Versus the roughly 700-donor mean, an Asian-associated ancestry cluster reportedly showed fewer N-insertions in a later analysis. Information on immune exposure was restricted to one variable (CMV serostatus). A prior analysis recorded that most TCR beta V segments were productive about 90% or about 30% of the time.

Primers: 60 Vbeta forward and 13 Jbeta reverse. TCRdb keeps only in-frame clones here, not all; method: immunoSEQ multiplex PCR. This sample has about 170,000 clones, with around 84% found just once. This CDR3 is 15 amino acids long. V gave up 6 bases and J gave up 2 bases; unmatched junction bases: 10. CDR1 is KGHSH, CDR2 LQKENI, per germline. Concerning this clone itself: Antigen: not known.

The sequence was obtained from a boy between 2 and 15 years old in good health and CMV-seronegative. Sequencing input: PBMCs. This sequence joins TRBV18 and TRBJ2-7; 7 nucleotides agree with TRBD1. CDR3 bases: TGTGCCAGCTCCCCCCCAGGGGGTCTTCCCTACGAGCAGTACGTC. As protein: CASSPPGGLPYEQYV.